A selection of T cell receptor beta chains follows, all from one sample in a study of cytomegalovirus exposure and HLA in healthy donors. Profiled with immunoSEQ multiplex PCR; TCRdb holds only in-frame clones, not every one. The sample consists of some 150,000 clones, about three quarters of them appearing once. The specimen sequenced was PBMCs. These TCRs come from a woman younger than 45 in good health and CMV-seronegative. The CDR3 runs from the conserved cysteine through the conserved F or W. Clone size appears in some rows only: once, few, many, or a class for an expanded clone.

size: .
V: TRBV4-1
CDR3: CASSYDSMAGTGLVYEQYF

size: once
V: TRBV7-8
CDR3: CASRAGTGTSSDYGYTF

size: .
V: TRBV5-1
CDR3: CASSRQATGGGYEQYF

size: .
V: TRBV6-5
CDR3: CASSYSRAGPQHF

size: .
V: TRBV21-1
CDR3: CASISPGGTEAFF

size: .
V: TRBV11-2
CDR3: CASSLTSGGTDTQYF

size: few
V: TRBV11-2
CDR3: CASSLAESEGFDSYEQYF

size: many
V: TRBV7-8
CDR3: CASSSGRGFGGYTF

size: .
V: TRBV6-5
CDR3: CATISGTESNQPQHF

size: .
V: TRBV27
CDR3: CASTKGTEAFF

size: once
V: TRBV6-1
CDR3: CASSARVTNYGYTF

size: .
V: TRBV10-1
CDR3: CASSDAQGNQPQHF

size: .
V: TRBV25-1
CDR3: CASSDGGLYEQYF

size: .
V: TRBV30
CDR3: CAWSPGLARDTGELFF

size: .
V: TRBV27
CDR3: CASSPWGAEAFF

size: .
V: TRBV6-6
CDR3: CATVRGDDYGYTF

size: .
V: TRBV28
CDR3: CASTRVDGYTF

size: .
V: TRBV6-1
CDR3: CASSGPTGNQPQHF

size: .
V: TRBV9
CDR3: CASSVEGTGDYEQYF

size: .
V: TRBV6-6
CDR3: CASSYHTGPSSYEQYF

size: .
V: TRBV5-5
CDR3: CASSMVKGVNTEAFF

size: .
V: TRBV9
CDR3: CASSVGGGWETQYF

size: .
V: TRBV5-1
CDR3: CASSLGGGAYSNQPQHF

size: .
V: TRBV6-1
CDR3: CASSVDRGRETQYF

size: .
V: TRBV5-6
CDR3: CASSYYRGRGSEAFF

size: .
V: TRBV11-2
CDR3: CASSLGGGRQVETQYF

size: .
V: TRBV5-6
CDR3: CASSSRQTLAHEAFF

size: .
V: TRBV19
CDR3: CASSIGPSDRGYGYTF

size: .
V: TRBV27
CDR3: CASTSRDRASGVQETQYF

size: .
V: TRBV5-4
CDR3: CASSPGGVASYEQYF

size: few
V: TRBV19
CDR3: CASSLQGSYNEQFF

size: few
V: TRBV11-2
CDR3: CASSLEVSGGQTLDTQYF

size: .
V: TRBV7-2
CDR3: CASSLFGGGGIYEQYF

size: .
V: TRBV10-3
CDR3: CAISESGGDEKLFF

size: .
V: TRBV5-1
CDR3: CASSLITGEYGYTF

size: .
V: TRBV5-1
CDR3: CASSLGTSSTQYF

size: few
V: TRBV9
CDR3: CASSARDRGLAEQFF

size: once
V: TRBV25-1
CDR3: CASSDALTGSGNTIYF

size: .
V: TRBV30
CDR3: CAWSPPLDSIEYGYTF

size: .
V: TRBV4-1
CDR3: CASSRGSDLPNTEAFF

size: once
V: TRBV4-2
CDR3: CASSQGPQGNEQFF

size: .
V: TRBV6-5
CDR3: CASSRTGGITEAFF